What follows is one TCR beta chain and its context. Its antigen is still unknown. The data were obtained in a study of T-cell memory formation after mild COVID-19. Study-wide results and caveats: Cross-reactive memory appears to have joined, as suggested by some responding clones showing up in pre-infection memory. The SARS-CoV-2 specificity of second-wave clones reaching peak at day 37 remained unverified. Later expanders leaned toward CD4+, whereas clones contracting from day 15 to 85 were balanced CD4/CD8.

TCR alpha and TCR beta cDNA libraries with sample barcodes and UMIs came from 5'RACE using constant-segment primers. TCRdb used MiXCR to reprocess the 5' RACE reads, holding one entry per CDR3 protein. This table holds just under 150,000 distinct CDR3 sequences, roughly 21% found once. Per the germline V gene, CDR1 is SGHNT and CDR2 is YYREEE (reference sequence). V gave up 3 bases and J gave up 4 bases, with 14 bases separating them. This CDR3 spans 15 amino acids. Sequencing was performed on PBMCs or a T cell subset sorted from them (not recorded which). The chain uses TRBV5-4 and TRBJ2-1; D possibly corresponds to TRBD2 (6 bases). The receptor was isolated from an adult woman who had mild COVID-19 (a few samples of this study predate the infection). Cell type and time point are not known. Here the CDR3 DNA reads TGTGCCAGCAGCTGGGGTGGCGGGGATTACAATGAGCAGTTCTTC. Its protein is CASSWGGGDYNEQFF.